One sample yielded the 2 T cell receptor beta chains listed below, sequenced in a study of identical twins (dated by TCRdb to about 2016). The library was produced with 5' RACE. The run used an Illumina HiSeq 2000. Using fastp at Q25 and MiXCR, TCRdb reprocessed the public reads and kept productive beta chains. Identical CDR3 proteins give one entry, which carries the most common genes and DNA. This sample lists roughly 750,000 distinct CDR3 sequences; about 20% were detected once. The top ten hold roughly 4% of the sample. The same sample was also used in a study of T cells expressing NK-cell markers.

Material for sequencing was PBMCs. These receptors all stem from a woman younger than 35 in good health.

This clonotype was counted between two and nine times. The chain is built from TRBV18 and TRBJ2-7, with TRBD1 as a possible D gene (5 bases). This CDR3 has 14 amino acids. Germline-derived CDR1 and CDR2 are KGHSH and LQKENI. Trimming removed 3 bases at V and 5 bases at J, with 14 bases between. CDR3 region: CASSPIDSLHEQYF. The CDR3 DNA is TGTGCCAGCTCACCTATCGACAGCTTACACGAGCAGTACTTC.

The gene calls are TRBV7-2 and TRBJ2-1, with a possible D match to TRBD2 (5 bases). CDR1 is SGHTA, CDR2 FQGNSA, per germline. The CDR3 is 14 amino acids. The V and J ends lost 3 bases and 6 bases respectively, with 12 bases between them. CDR3 nucleotides: TGTGCCAGCAGCTTTAGCGCCCGGGGCAATGAGCAGTTCTTC. As protein: CASSFSARGNEQFF.